The 10 T cell receptor beta chains below all came from one sample that was sequenced in a study of blood T cells in healthy people across ages. A second about 6 to 11 cycle PCR used barcoded and J-beta primers. TCRdb itself ran the 5' RACE reads through MiXCR, one entry per CDR3 protein. This table holds about 640,000 distinct CDR3 sequences, under 65% found once. Specimen: blood. These receptors all stem from a man in his 60s in good health.

The V and J genes are TRBV28 and TRBJ2-5, with D tentatively TRBD1 (6 bases). Deletions cut 5 bases from V and 2 bases from J, with 15 bases between. The CDR3 is made up of 15 amino acids. Germline assignment: CDR1 MDHEN and CDR2 SYDVKM. The CDR3 spells CASSTTQGWQETQYF. CDR3 sequence (DNA): TGTGCCAGCAGTACGACACAGGGTTGGCAAGAGACCCAGTACTTC.

This clonotype came up a few times. V is TRBV5-1 and J is TRBJ2-2; a weak D match, TRBD2 (7 bases). Deletions cut 7 bases from V and 0 bases from J, with 16 bases between. The CDR3 runs to 16 residues. Germline assignment: CDR1 SGHRS and CDR2 YFSETQ. Here the CDR3 reads CASRGGGNANTGELFF. DNA of the CDR3: TGCGCCAGCCGAGGGGGGGGCAACGCGAACACCGGGGAGCTGTTTTTT. Complete variable domain (other parts from reference TRBV5-1 and TRBJ2-2): KAGVTQTPRYLIKTRGQQVTLSCSPISGHRSVSWYQQTPGQGLQFLFEYFSETQRNKGNFPGRFSGRQFSNSRSEMNVSTLELGDSALYLCASRGGGNANTGELFFGEGSRLTVL.

This clonotype was picked up one time. A much larger clone lies one base from this, so it may be a read error. The chain links TRBV5-6 to TRBJ1-2, with D tentatively TRBD1 (5 bases). The CDR3 has 15 residues. CDR1 SGHDT and CDR2 YYEEEE come from the germline V gene. The CDR3: CACSPLQAGGYGYTF. CDR3 DNA sequence: TGTGCCTGCAGCCCGTTACAGGCGGGAGGCTATGGCTACACCTTC.

This chain links TRBV4-1 with TRBJ2-5; 7 bases fit TRBD2. Trimming removed 2 bases from V and 5 bases from J; junction bases left unmatched: 17. Germline values: CDR1 MGHRA, CDR2 YSYEKL. The CDR3 is 18 residues long. CDR3 nucleotide sequence: TGCGCCAGCAGCCAACTTGGGGCCACAAGCGGGGCCGGGGAGACCCAGTACTTC. Protein product: CASSQLGATSGAGETQYF.

This clonotype was picked up many times. J is TRBJ1-6 and V is TRBV6-5, with D possibly being TRBD1 (6 bases). Trimming removed 7 bases from V and 5 bases from J, with 15 bases in between. The CDR3 is made up of 15 amino acids. Looked up from germline, CDR1 is MNHEY and CDR2 is SVGAGI. The CDR3 DNA is TGTGCCAGCAACTCGGGGGGCTTGGATAATTCACCCCTCCACTTT. Translated, it gives CASNSGGLDNSPLHF.

CDR3 amino acids: CASSPNERGASEGETQYF. As DNA, the CDR3 is TGTGCCAGCAGCCCTAACGAGCGGGGGGCGAGTGAAGGAGAGACCCAGTACTTC. The V and J genes are TRBV11-2 and TRBJ2-7, with 9 bases lining up with TRBD2. The DNA end lines up better with TRBJ2-5; the J call may be wrong. The CDR3 has 18 amino acids. Germline CDR1 is SGHAT and CDR2 is FQNNGV.

Remarks on this clonotype: Compared with germline, one end of the junction differs, possibly owing to a read error. The CDR3 nucleotides read TGTGCCAGCAGTGACTCGTGGGGTTATGAGCAGTTCTTC. Its translation: CASSDSWGYEQFF. This sequence joins TRBV6-6 and TRBJ2-1; D remains unclear. Germline V gives CDR1 MNHNY, CDR2 SVGAGI (reference sequence). The CDR3 consists of 13 residues.

The chain combines TRBV2 with TRBJ2-2, with D possibly called TRBD1 or TRBD2 (5 bases each). CDR3 size: 12 residues. The V gene's germline CDR1 is SNHLY and CDR2 FYNNEI. V lost 4 bases to trimming and J lost 7 bases, with 7 bases between them. The CDR3 DNA reads TGTGCCAGCAGTGGAGGGGACGGGGAGCTGTTTTTT. Protein: CASSGGDGELFF.

This chain connects TRBV9 to TRBJ2-3; a weak D match, TRBD1 (5 bases). Germline-derived CDR1 and CDR2 are SGDLS and YYNGEE. Trimming left V 0 bases short and J 5 bases short, with 16 bases between. This CDR3 contains 16 residues. CDR3 residues: CASSVEGSPGQDTQYF. CDR3 sequence (DNA): TGTGCCAGCAGCGTAGAGGGCTCCCCAGGGCAAGATACGCAGTATTTT. Combining the CDR3 with reference TRBV9 and TRBJ2-3 gives the whole variable domain DSGVTQTPKHLITATGQRVTLRCSPRSGDLSVYWYQQSLDQGLQFLIQYYNGEERAKGNILERFSAQQFPDLHSELNLSSLELGDSALYFCASSVEGSPGQDTQYFGPGTRLTVL.

The sample holds a few counts of this clonotype. This CDR3 is CAITAEGVGVLTF. In DNA form, the CDR3 reads TGTGCCATCACCGCCGAAGGGGTAGGCGTCCTGACTTTC. The chain employs TRBV10-3 and TRBJ2-6; possible D gene TRBD1, 5 bases. Germline assignment: CDR1 ENHRY and CDR2 SYGVKD. V was shortened by 7 bases and J by 12 bases, with 16 bases between the two germline ends. The CDR3 loop spans 13 amino acids.